This T cell receptor (beta chain) comes out of a study of shared clonotypes between healthy human individuals. Clones were read by immunoSEQ multiplex PCR, and TCRdb kept only the in-frame ones, dropping some. This table has 700,000 to 950,000 clones, about 97% appearing once. Naive CD8 populations comprised CD45RO-negative cells positively selected for CCR7, excluding terminally differentiated effector memory CD45RA+ cells. V lost 2 bases, J lost 1 base, and 9 bases lay in between. The CDR3 runs to 15 residues. Germline values: CDR1 LNHDA, CDR2 SQIVND (reference sequence). V is TRBV19 and J is TRBJ2-1; D gene unclear. This sequence was found in a man aged 25 to 45 in good health. Sequencing input: naive CD8+ T cells sorted from blood. CDR3 protein: CASSIMRTSYNEQFF. Written as DNA, the CDR3 is TGTGCCAGTAGTATAATGCGTACTTCCTACAATGAGCAGTTCTTC.